Listed below are T cell receptor beta chains from one sample, sequenced in a study of molecular identifiers for immune sequencing clone quantification. TCRdb called the PCR reads again in MiXCR, with one record for every CDR3 protein. The sample consists of some 100,000 distinct CDR3 sequences, approximately 40% of them appearing once. The sequencing sample was made of naive CD8+ T cells from blood, with Jurkat cell RNA spiked in. These receptors were obtained from a human donor in good health. Some libraries in this study had Jurkat cell RNA spiked in. The CDR3 runs from the conserved cysteine through the conserved F or W. The order of the fields is D gene, J gene, clone size, V gene, CDR3 protein, CDR3 DNA. The D gene is left open where the match is weak. Size values are once, few and many counts, or a class for expanded clones, and some rows have none.

TRBD2 | TRBJ2-7 | . | TRBV4-2 | CASSPGLAGDYERYF | TGTGCCAGCAGCCCGGGACTAGCGGGCGACTACGAGCGGTACTTC
TRBD2 | TRBJ2-3 | . | TRBV3-1 | CASRPGQLAGITDTQNF | TGTGCCAGCAGGCCTGGACAGCTAGCGGGAATCACAGATACGCAGAATTTT
. | TRBJ1-5 | . | TRBV9 | CASSTRDYSNQPQHF | TGTGCCAGCAGTACGAGGGACTATAGCAATCAGCCCCAGCATTTT
. | TRBJ2-3 | few | TRBV12-3/TRBV12-4 | CASSFTILPADTQYF | TGTGCCAGCAGTTTTACTATCCTCCCCGCAGATACGCAGTATTTT
. | TRBJ1-6 | few | TRBV7-7 | CASSQDRNSPLHF | TGTGCTAGCAGCCAGGACCGAAATTCACCCCTCCACTTT
TRBD2 | TRBJ2-7 | many | TRBV28 | CASSPGLAGYEQYF | TGTGCCAGCAGTCCGGGACTAGCGGGTTACGAGCAGTACTTC
TRBD1 | TRBJ1-6 | few | TRBV13 | CASSLASDRERQNSPLHF | TGTGCCAGCAGCTTAGCCTCGGACAGGGAGAGACAAAATTCACCCCTCCACTTT
. | TRBJ2-1 | . | TRBV27 | CASSLEGTSSYNEQFF | TGTGCCAGCAGTTTAGAGGGGACGAGCTCCTACAATGAGCAGTTCTTC
TRBD2 | TRBJ2-7 | few | TRBV12-3/TRBV12-4 | CASSLGGGIDDQYF | TGTGCCAGCAGTTTAGGCGGGGGTATCGACGACCAGTACTTC
. | TRBJ2-3 | few | TRBV13 | CASTHGGFRTDTQYF | TGTGCCAGCACGCATGGGGGGTTCCGGACAGATACGCAGTATTTT
TRBD2 | TRBJ2-5 | . | TRBV9 | CASSAISGSETQYF | TGTGCCAGCAGCGCCATCAGCGGGAGCGAGACCCAGTACTTC
. | TRBJ1-1 | . | TRBV19 | CASIRGVSEAFF | TGTGCCAGTATCCGCGGTGTCAGTGAAGCTTTCTTT
. | TRBJ1-4 | many | TRBV12-3/TRBV12-4 | CASSWGMGQSNEKLFF | TGTGCCAGCAGTTGGGGTATGGGGCAGAGTAATGAAAAACTGTTTTTT
. | TRBJ2-1 | . | TRBV11-2 | CASSPTTDNEQFF | TGTGCCAGCAGCCCCACGACAGACAATGAGCAGTTCTTC
TRBD1 | TRBJ2-2 | . | TRBV9 | CASKGQRINTGELFF | TGTGCCAGCAAGGGACAGCGTATAAACACCGGGGAGCTGTTTTTT
. | TRBJ2-5 | . | TRBV25-1 | CASSHPRQEETQYF | TGTGCCAGCAGTCACCCCAGACAAGAAGAGACCCAGTACTTC
TRBD2 | TRBJ2-5 | . | TRBV14 | CASSQDRAGGPEETQYF | TGTGCCAGCAGCCAAGATCGGGCGGGAGGGCCGGAGGAGACCCAGTACTTC
TRBD2 | TRBJ2-3 | few | TRBV27 | CASSHGLAGADTQYF | TGTGCCAGCAGTCACGGACTAGCGGGAGCAGATACGCAGTATTTT